The T cell receptor beta chain described here comes from a study of cytomegalovirus exposure and HLA in healthy donors. Study conclusions and caveats: Per published accounts, TCR beta sequences correctly predicted the HLA-A and HLA-B alleles of most subjects. Within an earlier analysis, most TCR beta V segments proved productive either about 87% or about 30% of the time.

The PCR made use of 60 Vbeta and 13 Jbeta primers. The protocol was immunoSEQ multiplex PCR, while the TCRdb copy is restricted to in-frame clones and leaves out a portion. The repertoire holds roughly 130,000 clones, with roughly three fifths as singletons. This CDR3 has 14 amino acids. V lost 2 bases to trimming and J lost 0 bases, with 8 bases between them. Germline CDR1 is MNHEY and CDR2 is SMNVEV (reference sequence). As for this clone: Its antigen is unidentified. This sample also contains other DNA sequences that code for the same CDR3.

The material sequenced was PBMCs. The TCR was taken from a woman aged 55-75 years in good health and CMV-seronegative. The chain links TRBV27 to TRBJ2-7; weak D call: TRBD2 (6 bases). As DNA, the CDR3 is TGTGCCAGCAGTTTAGCGGGACGCTCCTACGAGCAGTACTTC. Translating gives CASSLAGRSYEQYF.